These 4 T cell receptor beta chains share one sample of origin, sequenced in a study of T cell repertoires in cytomegalovirus infection. TCRdb reanalysed the reads using MiXCR and keeps one entry per CDR3 protein. In the table there are 65,000 to 90,000 distinct CDR3 sequences, 3.7% of which are singletons. Sequencing was carried out using PBMCs. Receptors originate from a human donor in good health (CMV status not recorded). Some clones in this sample may be carry-over from other donors' samples.

This clonotype appeared many times. The J gene is TRBJ1-2, the V gene TRBV7-2; no firm D call. Per the germline V gene, CDR1 is SGHTA and CDR2 is FQGNSA. Trimming pared 2 bases from V and 4 bases from J, leaving 5 bases between. The CDR3 has 12 residues. The CDR3 DNA is TGTGCCAGCAGCTTATTGGGCTATGGCTACACCTTC. Residues: CASSLLGYGYTF. The complete variable domain, with remaining parts taken from reference TRBV7-2 and TRBJ1-2, reads GAGVSQSPSNKVTEKGKDVELRCDPISGHTALYWYRQSLGQGLEFLIYFQGNSAPDKSGLPSDRFSAERTGGSVSTLTIQRTQQEDSAVYLCASSLLGYGYTFGSGTRLTVV.

The table lists this clonotype with many counts. A junction end diverges from the germline sequence, so it may reflect a read error. DNA for the CDR3: TGTGTCAGCAGCTTTGATGGGGATGAGCAGTTCTTC. As protein: CVSSFDGDEQFF. The chain uses TRBV5-5 and TRBJ2-1; D ambiguous. Germline V lookup: CDR1 SGHKS, CDR2 YYEKEE (reference sequence). The CDR3 is 12 residues long. Using reference TRBV5-5 and TRBJ2-1 for the parts outside the CDR3, the full variable domain is DAGVTQSPTHLIKTRGQQVTLRCSPISGHKSVSWYQQVLGQGPQFIFQYYEKEERGRGNFPDRFSARQFPNYSSELNVNALLLGDSALYLCVSSFDGDEQFFGPGTRLTVL.

This clonotype was observed at least ten times. V gene TRBV6-1 combines with J gene TRBJ2-3; 8 bases fit TRBD2. The germline V gene has CDR1 MNHNS and CDR2 SASEGT. The J segment lost 2 bases and the V segment lost 5 bases, leaving 6 bases of the junction unmatched. The CDR3 spans 15 residues. CDR3 bases: TGTGCCAGCAGTCCATTAGCGGGGCACACAGATACGCAGTATTTT. Residues: CASSPLAGHTDTQYF.

The sample holds many counts of this clonotype. This sequence joins TRBV18 and TRBJ2-7, with D perhaps TRBD1 (6 bases). The V end lost 1 base, the J end lost 4 bases, and 11 bases lay between the germline ends. The germline gives CDR1 KGHSH, CDR2 LQKENI. This CDR3 has 14 residues. The CDR3 here is CASSPRQGLYEQYF. The CDR3 DNA reads TGTGCCAGCTCACCACGCCAGGGGCTTTACGAGCAGTACTTC.